This T cell receptor beta chain was sequenced during a study of shared clonotypes between healthy human individuals (dated by TCRdb to 2020 to 2022). Background for the entire study: The cohort comprised two women and a few men aged 18 to 49 years. To increase sequencing depth and limit assay-specific biases, TCR repertoire library preparation and sequencing were carried out by different laboratories using diverse techniques. For each donor, CD4 naive and CD4 memory were each run on three plates, CD8 naive on two plates, and CD8 memory on one plate. To estimate repertoire size and how much clonotype sharing occurs between individuals, the study deeply sequenced the blood TCR repertoires of several healthy adults. Leukapheresis yielded between about 0.9 and 9 billion PBMCs per donor.

TCR CDR3 regions were amplified from genomic DNA by multiplex PCR using the deep immunoSEQ assay. Genomic DNA extracted from each cell subset was distributed evenly over all wells of several immunoSEQ 96-well plates, and each plate served as one replicate. For sorted subsets, roughly 200 ng of genomic DNA, equivalent to around 29,000 T cell genomes, went into each replicate PCR. Purified libraries were quantified with a Qubit 3.0 fluorometer, sized on a Bioanalyzer 2100, and re-quantified with the KAPA Library Quantification kit. A separate single-read 150-cycle Illumina NextSeq 550 flow cell was used to sequence each immunoSEQ 96-well plate. As for how the authors treated the data: Because the immunoSEQ output held only junctional sequences and lacked quality scores, the filtering could not match the filtering applied to full-length reads. To assign V/J genes and CDR3, sequences were annotated against IMGT germline references using PyIR, a Python wrapper for IgBLAST v1.9. Reads were filtered out if the reads had weak V/J assignments (E-value above 1e-6), no CDR3, stop codons, out-of-frame junctions, or ambiguous translated residues. V3J clonotypes were defined as sequences sharing an identical inferred V gene, J gene, and CDR3 amino acid sequence. The percentage overlap between two repertoires was calculated by dividing the number of shared unique clonotypes by the size of the smaller repertoire. Richness of each repertoire was evaluated using RTK rarefaction, the Chao1 estimator, and Recon v2.1 estimates of unobserved clonotypes. OLGA was used to compute generation probabilities for all TCRbeta clonotypes that the gDNA method yielded from a handful of donors. TCRdb took over this immuneACCESS table, retaining in-frame rearrangements with V and J assigned. Such tables are incomplete; in checked studies, under half of the missing clones stem from an unresolved V gene, and the remainder is unexplained. V and J calls and clone size are given by that table; D and trimming were obtained from the DNA. Recorded for this sample are 2 million to 2.5 million clones; nearly 97% of them occurred a single time. The top ten clonotypes cover less than 0.15% of the sample.

This clone was observed a single time. Its antigen remains undetermined. Base qualities are missing; no much larger clone stands one base away. The paper's findings and limits, for the study overall: Sampling was restricted to blood, and TCR repertoires in tissue are likely to differ from TCR repertoires in blood. Approximately 5% of naive CD4, 3.5% of naive CD8, 2% to 2.5% of memory CD4, and 0.4% of memory CD8 clonotypes were shared across a few donors. Based on pairwise subsampling, the degree of clonotype sharing among donors was expected to be affected by sequencing depth. Estimated clonotype richness was generally larger for naive than for memory subsets. Compared with non-shared clonotypes, the clonotypes found in all four sorted-subset donors had higher generation probabilities. Because the study included only a small number of donors, the genetic and exposure-history diversity represented was limited. Even with the large sequencing depth, rarefaction of the sorted-subset datasets indicated that sequencing was incomplete.

Donors were healthy HIV-negative adults with no recently reported acute infections or vaccinations. Only Caucasian adults living in Nashville, Tennessee, USA were represented among the donors. CD4+ T cells were enriched through magnetic negative selection, after which naive cells were positively selected on CD45RA and the remaining negative fraction served as the memory subset. Blood was collected by leukapheresis, and PBMCs were isolated by Ficoll-Histopaque density gradient centrifugation and then cryopreserved in liquid nitrogen vapor phase. Analytical flow cytometry was used to check the purity and quantity of each magnetically sorted T cell population. From each sorted fraction, genomic DNA was isolated and quantified by UV absorbance on a Nanodrop 2000c. The TCR sequence derives from a man aged 18 to 30 in good health. Sequencing input: naive CD4+ T cells sorted from blood. The cell subset or site label of this sample denotes: CD45RA+ positively selected.

The sequenced DNA is TGTGCCAGCAGTGCTACGTTGGACCCTAATGAAAAACTGTTTTTT. Its protein reads: CASSATLDPNEKLFF. Rearrangement joined TRBV6-1 to TRBJ1-4, with no confidently assigned D gene. Trimming costs V 4 bases and J 3 bases, and their ends lie 12 bases apart. According to the germline V gene, CDR1 reads MNHNS and CDR2 reads SASEGT. Taken from cysteine to phenylalanine, the CDR3 has 15 residues. The retained sequence is limited to the CDR3, 45 bases, with the frame set at the first base.